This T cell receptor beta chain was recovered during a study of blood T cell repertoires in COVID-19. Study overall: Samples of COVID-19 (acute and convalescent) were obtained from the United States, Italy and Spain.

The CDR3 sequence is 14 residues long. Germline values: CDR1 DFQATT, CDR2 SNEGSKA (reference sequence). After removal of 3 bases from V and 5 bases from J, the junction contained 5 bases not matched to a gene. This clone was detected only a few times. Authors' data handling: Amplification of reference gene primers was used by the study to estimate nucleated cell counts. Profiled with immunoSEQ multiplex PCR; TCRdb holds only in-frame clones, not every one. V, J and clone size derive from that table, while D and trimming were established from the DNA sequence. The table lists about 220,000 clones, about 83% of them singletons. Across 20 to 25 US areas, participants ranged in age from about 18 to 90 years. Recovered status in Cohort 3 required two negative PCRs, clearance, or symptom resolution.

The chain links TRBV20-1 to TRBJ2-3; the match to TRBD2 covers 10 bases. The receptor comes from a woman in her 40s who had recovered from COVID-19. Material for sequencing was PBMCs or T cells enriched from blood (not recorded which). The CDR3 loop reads CSASILAGEDTQYF. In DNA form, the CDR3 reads TGCAGTGCTAGTATCCTAGCGGGAGAAGATACGCAGTATTTT.